Listed here is a single T cell receptor beta chain. The sample is drawn from a study of OX40 agonist ivuxolimab in advanced cancers. Study summary: The dose-escalation group included hepatocellular carcinoma, melanoma, renal cell carcinoma and head and neck cancer. Of the patients, three showed partial responses, one with hepatocellular carcinoma and two with cutaneous melanoma. Previous treatment with anti-PD-1, anti-PD-L1 or anti-CTLA-4 therapy was allowed; 35% to 50% had received some.

CDR1 is MDHEN, CDR2 SYDVKM, per germline. This CDR3 is built from 16 residues. V lost 3 bases, J lost 4 bases, and 7 bases stayed unmatched. TCRdb keeps only in-frame clones here, not all; method: immunoSEQ multiplex PCR. The table includes approximately 53,000 clones, 85% to 95% detected once. This receptor was obtained from an adult with an advanced solid tumor such as melanoma, head and neck, liver or kidney cancer. The chain recombines TRBV28 with TRBJ2-3; 10 bases map to TRBD2. Specimen: CD4+ or CD8+ T cells sorted from blood, collected in a trial of the OX40 agonist ivuxolimab. The CDR3 is CASSFSSGSLADTQYF. In DNA form, the CDR3 reads TGTGCCAGCAGTTTCTCTAGCGGGAGTCTGGCAGATACGCAGTATTTT.